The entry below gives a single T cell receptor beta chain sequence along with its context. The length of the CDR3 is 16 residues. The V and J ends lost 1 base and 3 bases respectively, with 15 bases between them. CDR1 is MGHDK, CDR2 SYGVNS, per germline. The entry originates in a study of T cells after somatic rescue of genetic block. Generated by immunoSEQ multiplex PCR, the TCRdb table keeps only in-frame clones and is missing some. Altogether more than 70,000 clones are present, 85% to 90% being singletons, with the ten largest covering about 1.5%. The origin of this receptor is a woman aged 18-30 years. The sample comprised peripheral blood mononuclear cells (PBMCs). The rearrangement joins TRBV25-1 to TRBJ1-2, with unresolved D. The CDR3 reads CASSESAHLSDYGYTF. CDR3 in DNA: TGTGCCAGCAGTGAATCGGCCCACTTGTCCGACTATGGCTACACCTTC.